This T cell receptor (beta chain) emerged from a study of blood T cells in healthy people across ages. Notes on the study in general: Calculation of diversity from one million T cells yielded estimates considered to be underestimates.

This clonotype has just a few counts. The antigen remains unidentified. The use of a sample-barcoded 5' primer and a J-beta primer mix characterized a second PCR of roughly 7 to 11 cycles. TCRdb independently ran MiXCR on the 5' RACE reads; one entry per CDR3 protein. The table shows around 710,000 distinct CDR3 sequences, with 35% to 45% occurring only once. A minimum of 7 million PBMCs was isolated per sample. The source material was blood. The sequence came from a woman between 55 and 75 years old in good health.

The CDR3 loop reads CASSSLVGNTQYF. The CDR3 DNA is TGTGCCAGCAGTTCCCTCGTGGGGAATACGCAGTATTTT. The chain combines TRBV6-2 or TRBV6-3 with TRBJ2-3; D is uncertain. V was shortened by 4 bases and J by 7 bases, with 12 bases between the two germline ends. This CDR3 contains 13 residues. Per the germline V gene, CDR1 is MNHEY and CDR2 is SVGEGT.